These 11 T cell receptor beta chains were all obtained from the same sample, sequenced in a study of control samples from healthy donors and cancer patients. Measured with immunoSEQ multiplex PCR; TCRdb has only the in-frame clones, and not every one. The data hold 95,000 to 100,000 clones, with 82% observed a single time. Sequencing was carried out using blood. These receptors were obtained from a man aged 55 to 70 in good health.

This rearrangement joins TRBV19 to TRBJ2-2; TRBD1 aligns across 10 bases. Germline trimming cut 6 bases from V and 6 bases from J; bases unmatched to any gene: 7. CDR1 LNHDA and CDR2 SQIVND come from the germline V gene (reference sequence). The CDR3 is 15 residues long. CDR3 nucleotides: TGTGCCAGTAGGAAGGGGACAGGGGAGCCCGGGGAGCTGTTTTTT. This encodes CASRKGTGEPGELFF.

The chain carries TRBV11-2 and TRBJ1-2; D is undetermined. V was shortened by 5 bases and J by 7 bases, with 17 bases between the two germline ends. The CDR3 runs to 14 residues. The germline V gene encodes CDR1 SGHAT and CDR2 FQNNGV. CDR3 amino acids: CASSPDMGRSGYTF. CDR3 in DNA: TGTGCCAGCAGCCCAGACATGGGTAGGAGTGGCTACACCTTC. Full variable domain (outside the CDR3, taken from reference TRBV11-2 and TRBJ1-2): EAGVAQSPRYKIIEKRQSVAFWCNPISGHATLYWYQQILGQGPKLLIQFQNNGVVDDSQLPKDRFSAERLKGVDSTLKIQPAKLEDSAVYLCASSPDMGRSGYTFGSGTRLTVV.

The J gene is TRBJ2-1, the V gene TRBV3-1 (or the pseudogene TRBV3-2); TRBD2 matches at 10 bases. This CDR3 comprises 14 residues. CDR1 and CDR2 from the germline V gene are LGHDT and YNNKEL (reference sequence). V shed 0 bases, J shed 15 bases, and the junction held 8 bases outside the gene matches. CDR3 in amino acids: CASSQDLLAGALFF. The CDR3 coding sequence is TGTGCCAGCAGCCAAGATCTCCTAGCGGGAGCCCTGTTCTTC.

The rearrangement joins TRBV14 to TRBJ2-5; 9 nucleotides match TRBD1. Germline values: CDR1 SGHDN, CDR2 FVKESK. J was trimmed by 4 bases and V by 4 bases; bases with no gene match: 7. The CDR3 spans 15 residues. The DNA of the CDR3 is TGTGCCAGCAGCCTGATGGGACAGGGCCGAGAGACCCAGTACTTC. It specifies CASSLMGQGRETQYF.

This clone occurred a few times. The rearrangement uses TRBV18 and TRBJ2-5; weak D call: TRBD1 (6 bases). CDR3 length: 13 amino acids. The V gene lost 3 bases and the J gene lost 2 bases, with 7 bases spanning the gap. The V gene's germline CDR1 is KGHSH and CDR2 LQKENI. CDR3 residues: CASSPRGQETQYF. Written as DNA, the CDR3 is TGTGCCAGCTCACCGAGGGGGCAAGAGACCCAGTACTTC. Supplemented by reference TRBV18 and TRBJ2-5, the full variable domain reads NAGVMQNPRHLVRRRGQEARLRCSPMKGHSHVYWYRQLPEEGLKFMVYLQKENIIDESGMPKERFSAEFPKEGPSILRIQQVVRGDSAAYFCASSPRGQETQYFGPGTRLLVL.

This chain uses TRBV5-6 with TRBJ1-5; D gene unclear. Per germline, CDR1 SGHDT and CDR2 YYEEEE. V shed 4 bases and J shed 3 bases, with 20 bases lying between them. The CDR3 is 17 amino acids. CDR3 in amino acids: CASSRRNTLYYNQPQHF. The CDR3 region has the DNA TGTGCCAGCAGCAGGAGAAACACCCTGTATTACAATCAGCCCCAGCATTTT.

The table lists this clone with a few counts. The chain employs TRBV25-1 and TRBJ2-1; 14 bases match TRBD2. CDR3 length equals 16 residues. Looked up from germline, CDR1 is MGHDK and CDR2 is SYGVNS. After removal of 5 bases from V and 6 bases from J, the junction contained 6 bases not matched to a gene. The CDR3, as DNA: TGTGCCAGCAGTTCTCCGGGACTAGCGGGAGCCAATGAGCAGTTCTTC. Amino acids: CASSSPGLAGANEQFF.

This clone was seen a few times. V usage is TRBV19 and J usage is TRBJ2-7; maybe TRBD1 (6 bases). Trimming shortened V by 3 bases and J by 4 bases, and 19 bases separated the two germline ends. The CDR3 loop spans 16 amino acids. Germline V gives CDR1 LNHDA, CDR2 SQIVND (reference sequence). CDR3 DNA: TGTGCCAGTAGTATGACCGGGACAAAGATACCGTACGAGCAGTACTTC. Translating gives CASSMTGTKIPYEQYF.

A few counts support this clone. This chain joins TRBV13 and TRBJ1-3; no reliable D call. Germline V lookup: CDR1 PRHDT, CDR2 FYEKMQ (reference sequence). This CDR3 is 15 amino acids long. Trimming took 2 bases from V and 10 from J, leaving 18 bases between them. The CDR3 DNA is TGTGCCAGCAGCTTACTTACGATGAAAAAGAAGACCATATATTTT. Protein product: CASSLLTMKKKTIYF.

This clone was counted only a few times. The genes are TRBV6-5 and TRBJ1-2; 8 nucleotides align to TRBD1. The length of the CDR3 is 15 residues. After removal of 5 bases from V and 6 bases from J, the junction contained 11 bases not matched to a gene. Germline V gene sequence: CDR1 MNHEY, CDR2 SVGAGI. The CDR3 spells CASSPTWTGPDGYTF. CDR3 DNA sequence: TGTGCCAGCAGTCCCACCTGGACAGGGCCGGATGGCTACACCTTC.

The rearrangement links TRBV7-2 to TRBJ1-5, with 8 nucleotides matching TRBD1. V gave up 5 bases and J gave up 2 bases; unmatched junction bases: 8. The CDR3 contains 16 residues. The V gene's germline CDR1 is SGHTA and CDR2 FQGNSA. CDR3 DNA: TGTGCCAGCAGCCCCGCCAGGGGGCCGCGCAATCAGCCCCAGCATTTT. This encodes CASSPARGPRNQPQHF.